Following are 17 T cell receptor beta chains from one sample sequenced in a study of radiation and T cells in renal cell carcinoma (dated by TCRdb to 2018 to 2021). In light of the paper, this sample's time point label describes: blood 2 weeks post-SBRT. Taken with the paper, the label for treatment or condition translates to: 15 Gy SBRT to primary tumor, nephrectomy 4 weeks later. The library came from the immunoSEQ multiplex PCR assay. Not all clones reach the TCRdb copy of this immuneACCESS table, which keeps in-frame sequences only. Checked studies attribute under half of the gap to unresolved V genes and leave the rest unexplained. The sample has roughly 140,000 clones on record, roughly 89% of them singletons. The leading ten clones occupy approximately 13% of the sample. The sequenced sample was blood, obtained from a patient whose treatment included radiotherapy and nephrectomy. The receptors were gathered from a woman aged 45-60 years with renal cell carcinoma.

V is TRBV6-5 and J is TRBJ1-1; weak D call: TRBD1 (5 bases). Germline assignment: CDR1 MNHEY and CDR2 SVGAGI. The CDR3 spans 12 residues. V was trimmed by 8 bases and J by 1 base, leaving 8 bases between them. CDR3 DNA: TGTGCCAGCGGGGGGGGGAACACTGAAGCTTTCTTT. Its translation is CASGGGNTEAFF.

This chain connects TRBV2 to TRBJ2-3; the match to TRBD1 covers 7 bases. The trim removed 5 bases at V and 6 bases at J, leaving 8 bases unmatched. From germline, CDR1 is SNHLY and CDR2 FYNNEI. This CDR3 is built from 14 residues. The CDR3 here is CASSWDRVLDTQYF. The CDR3, as DNA: TGTGCCAGCAGTTGGGACAGAGTGTTGGATACGCAGTATTTT.

V usage is TRBV5-6 and J usage is TRBJ1-2; 10 nucleotides match TRBD1. This CDR3 has 16 residues. Germline trimming cut 0 bases from V and 4 bases from J; bases unmatched to any gene: 6. In germline, CDR1 is SGHDT, CDR2 YYEEEE. The CDR3, as DNA: TGTGCCAGCAGCTTGGCCCCGGGACAGGGGAGCTATGGCTACACCTTC. Protein: CASSLAPGQGSYGYTF.

The rearrangement joins TRBV5-5 to TRBJ2-7, with D maybe TRBD1 (5 bases). The germline CDR1 and CDR2 sequences are SGHKS and YYEKEE (reference sequence). V was pared by 2 bases and J by 5 bases, with 8 bases between. The CDR3 contains 12 residues. The CDR3 loop is CASSLGANEQYF. CDR3 sequence (DNA): TGTGCCAGCAGCTTAGGGGCTAACGAGCAGTACTTC.

The chain uses TRBV7-9 and TRBJ2-6; D unclear. V was shortened by 1 base and J by 0 bases, with 7 bases between the two germline ends. The CDR3 runs 16 residues. Germline lookup yields CDR1 SEHNR and CDR2 FQNEAQ (reference sequence). CDR3 in DNA: TGTGCCAGCAGCTTAGATTGGGTCTCTGGGGCCAACGTCCTGACTTTC. Protein: CASSLDWVSGANVLTF. Variable domain in full (rest from reference TRBV7-9 and TRBJ2-6): DTGVSQNPRHKITKRGQNVTFRCDPISEHNRLYWYRQTLGQGPEFLTYFQNEAQLEKSRLLSDRFSAERPKGSFSTLEIQRTEQGDSAMYLCASSLDWVSGANVLTFGAGSRLTVL.

This sequence joins TRBV7-9 and TRBJ1-4; D unresolved. Trimming took 0 bases from V and 0 from J, leaving 8 bases between them. The length of the CDR3 is 16 residues. Germline lookup yields CDR1 SEHNR and CDR2 FQNEAQ (reference sequence). CDR3 sequence (DNA): TGTGCCAGCAGCTTAGCTACGACGGCAACTAATGAAAAACTGTTTTTT. Translated, it gives CASSLATTATNEKLFF. The whole variable domain, filled in from reference TRBV7-9 and TRBJ1-4, reads DTGVSQNPRHKITKRGQNVTFRCDPISEHNRLYWYRQTLGQGPEFLTYFQNEAQLEKSRLLSDRFSAERPKGSFSTLEIQRTEQGDSAMYLCASSLATTATNEKLFFGSGTQLSVL.

The genes are TRBV7-2 and TRBJ1-5; 8 bases fit TRBD1. The CDR3 covers 14 residues. Trimming at V came to 5 bases and at J to 6 bases, leaving 6 bases not matched to a gene. CDR1 is SGHTA and CDR2 is FQGNSA in the germline V gene. The CDR3 DNA reads as TGTGCCAGCAGCCCGGACAGGGTAGGTCAGCCCCAGCATTTT. This sequence encodes CASSPDRVGQPQHF.

The rearrangement joins TRBV11-2 to TRBJ2-1; perhaps TRBD1 as D (6 bases). V gave up 4 bases and J gave up 0 bases, with 13 bases separating them. Germline loops: CDR1 SGHAT, CDR2 FQNNGV. The CDR3 consists of 16 residues. CDR3 sequence: CASSWRGGVSYNEQFF. As DNA, the CDR3 is TGTGCCAGCAGCTGGCGTGGGGGCGTCTCCTACAATGAGCAGTTCTTC.

This clone is a singleton in its sample. The chain combines TRBV5-1 with TRBJ1-1, with D uncertain. The CDR3 extends over 14 amino acids. V lost 0 bases and J 4 bases, leaving 10 bases between the germline ends. Germline V gene sequence: CDR1 SGHRS, CDR2 YFSETQ. The CDR3 coding sequence is TGCGCCAGCAGCTTGGACACTGCCGGCACTGAAGCTTTCTTT. It is translated as CASSLDTAGTEAFF. The full variable domain, completed using reference TRBV5-1 and TRBJ1-1, is KAGVTQTPRYLIKTRGQQVTLSCSPISGHRSVSWYQQTPGQGLQFLFEYFSETQRNKGNFPGRFSGRQFSNSRSEMNVSTLELGDSALYLCASSLDTAGTEAFFGQGTRLTVV.

This chain joins TRBV9 and TRBJ2-3; no clear D. CDR3 length: 13 amino acids. Germline V lookup: CDR1 SGDLS, CDR2 YYNGEE. Trimming pared 4 bases from V and 0 bases from J, leaving 6 bases between. The CDR3 loop is CASSIDSTDTQYF. The CDR3 DNA reads as TGTGCCAGCAGCATCGATAGCACAGATACGCAGTATTTT.

J is TRBJ2-1 and V is TRBV11-3; 13 positions match TRBD2. The CDR3 totals 17 residues. Germline CDR1 reads SGHNT; CDR2 reads YENEEA. With 3 bases clipped from V and 0 bases from J, the junction kept 2 bases outside the gene matches. CDR3: CASSLTSGGHSYNEQFF. DNA of the CDR3: TGTGCCAGCAGCTTGACTAGCGGGGGGCACTCCTACAATGAGCAGTTCTTC.

This clone was seen only once. This sequence joins TRBV11-2 and TRBJ1-1; possible D gene TRBD1, 5 bases. The V end was cut by 1 base, the J end by 0 bases, with 18 bases between. There are 18 residues in the CDR3. Germline CDR1 SGHAT, CDR2 FQNNGV. In nucleotides, the CDR3 is TGTGCCAGCAGCTTAGGGGCCAGGGTAGTCTCCATGAACACTGAAGCTTTCTTT. This sequence encodes CASSLGARVVSMNTEAFF.

The gene calls are TRBV19 and TRBJ2-5, with unresolved D. Trimming removed 4 bases from V and 1 base from J, with 7 bases in between. Germline V gene sequence: CDR1 LNHDA, CDR2 SQIVND (reference sequence). The CDR3 covers 13 residues. The CDR3 spells CASSRAPQETQYF. The CDR3 DNA sequence: TGTGCCAGTAGTAGGGCGCCCCAAGAGACCCAGTACTTC.

The V gene is TRBV11-2, the J gene TRBJ2-7, with 7 bases that match TRBD1. The CDR3 length is 12 residues. Germline V gives CDR1 SGHAT, CDR2 FQNNGV. V lost 5 bases and J lost 6; bases outside the gene matches: 4. The CDR3 region is CASSTQGSEQYF. As DNA, the CDR3 is TGTGCCAGCAGCACACAGGGGTCCGAGCAGTACTTC. The whole variable domain, remainder taken from reference TRBV11-2 and TRBJ2-7, is EAGVAQSPRYKIIEKRQSVAFWCNPISGHATLYWYQQILGQGPKLLIQFQNNGVVDDSQLPKDRFSAERLKGVDSTLKIQPAKLEDSAVYLCASSTQGSEQYFGPGTRLTVT.

The rearrangement links TRBV6-6 to TRBJ1-1; TRBD1 might be the D (6 bases). V lost 2 bases and J lost 3, with 10 bases in between. Germline CDR1 reads MNHNY; CDR2 reads SVGAGI (reference sequence). The CDR3 consists of 14 residues. The CDR3 DNA is TGTGCCAGCAGTTACGGACAGTTGGACACTGAAGCTTTCTTT. Its protein is CASSYGQLDTEAFF.

The chain carries TRBV19 and TRBJ1-5; no firm D call. Germline CDR1 reads LNHDA; CDR2 reads SQIVND (reference sequence). This CDR3 has 14 residues. Trimming cost V 5 bases and J 2 bases, with 10 bases left between them. The CDR3 loop reads CASSSGNRNQPQHF. CDR3 DNA: TGTGCCAGTAGTTCCGGGAATCGCAATCAGCCCCAGCATTTT.

This clone was counted a few times. The chain has TRBV10-3 and TRBJ2-7; unclear D gene. V was shortened by 1 base and J by 5 bases, with 6 bases between the two germline ends. CDR1 and CDR2 (germline): ENHRY, SYGVKD. CDR3 length equals 12 residues. The CDR3 reads CAISEYGDEQYF. The CDR3 DNA reads as TGTGCCATCAGTGAGTATGGGGACGAGCAGTACTTC.